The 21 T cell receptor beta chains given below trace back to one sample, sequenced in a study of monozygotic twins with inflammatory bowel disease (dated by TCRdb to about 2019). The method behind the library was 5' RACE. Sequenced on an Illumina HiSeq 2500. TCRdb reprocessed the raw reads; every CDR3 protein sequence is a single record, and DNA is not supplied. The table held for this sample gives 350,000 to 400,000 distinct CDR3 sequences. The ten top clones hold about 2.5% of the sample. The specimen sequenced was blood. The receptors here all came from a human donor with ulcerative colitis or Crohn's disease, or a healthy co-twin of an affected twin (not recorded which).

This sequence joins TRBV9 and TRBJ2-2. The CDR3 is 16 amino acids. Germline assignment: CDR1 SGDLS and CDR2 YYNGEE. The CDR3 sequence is CASSPRAGVNTGELFF.

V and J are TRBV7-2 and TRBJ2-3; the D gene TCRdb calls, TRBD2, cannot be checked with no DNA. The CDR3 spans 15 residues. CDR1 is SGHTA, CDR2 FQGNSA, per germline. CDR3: CASSLRRTSGDTQYF.

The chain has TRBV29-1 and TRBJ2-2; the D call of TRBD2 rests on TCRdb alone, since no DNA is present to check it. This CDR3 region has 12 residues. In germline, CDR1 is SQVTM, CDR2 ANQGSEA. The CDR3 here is CSSSGPWGELFF.

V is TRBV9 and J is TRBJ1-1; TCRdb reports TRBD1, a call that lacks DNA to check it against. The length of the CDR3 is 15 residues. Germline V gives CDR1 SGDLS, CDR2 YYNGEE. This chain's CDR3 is CASSLLTGLNTEAFF.

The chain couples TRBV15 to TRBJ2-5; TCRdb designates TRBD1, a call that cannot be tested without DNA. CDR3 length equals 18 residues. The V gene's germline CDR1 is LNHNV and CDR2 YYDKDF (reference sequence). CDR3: CATSRDRIQGALAETQYF.

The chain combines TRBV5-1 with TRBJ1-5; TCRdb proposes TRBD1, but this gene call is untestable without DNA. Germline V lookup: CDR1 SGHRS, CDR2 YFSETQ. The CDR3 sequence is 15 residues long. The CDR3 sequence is CASSAGQGDNQPQHF.

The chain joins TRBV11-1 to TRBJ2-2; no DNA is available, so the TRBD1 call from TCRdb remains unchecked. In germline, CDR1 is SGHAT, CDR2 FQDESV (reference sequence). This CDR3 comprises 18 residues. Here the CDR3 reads CASSLVFRQGGNTGELFF. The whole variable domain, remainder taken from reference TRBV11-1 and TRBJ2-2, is EAEVAQSPRYKITEKSQAVAFWCDPISGHATLYWYRQILGQGPELLVQFQDESVVDDSQLPKDRFSAERLKGVDSTLKIQPAELGDSAMYLCASSLVFRQGGNTGELFFGEGSRLTVL.

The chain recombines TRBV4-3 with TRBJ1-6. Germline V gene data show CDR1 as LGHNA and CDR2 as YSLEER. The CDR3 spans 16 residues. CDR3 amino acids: CASSRSGSSYNSPLHF.

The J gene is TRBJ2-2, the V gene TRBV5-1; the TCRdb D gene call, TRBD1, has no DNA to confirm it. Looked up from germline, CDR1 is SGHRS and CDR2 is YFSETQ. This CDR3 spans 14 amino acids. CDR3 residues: CASSLSQGAGELFF.

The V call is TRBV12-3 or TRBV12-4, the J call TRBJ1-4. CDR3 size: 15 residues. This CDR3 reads CASSSTGRRNEKLFF.

CDR3 amino acids: CASSEAPHRFGQGSDTQQYF. The gene calls are TRBV6-1 and TRBJ2-7; no DNA is available, so the TRBD1 call from TCRdb remains unchecked. This CDR3 has 20 amino acids. CDR1 is MNHNS, CDR2 SASEGT, per germline.

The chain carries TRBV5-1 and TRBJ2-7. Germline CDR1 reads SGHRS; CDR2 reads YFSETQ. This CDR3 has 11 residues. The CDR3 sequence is CASSLDHEQYF.

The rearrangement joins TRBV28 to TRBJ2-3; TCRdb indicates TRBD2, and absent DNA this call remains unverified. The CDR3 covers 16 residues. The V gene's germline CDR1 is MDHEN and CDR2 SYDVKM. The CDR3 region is CASSPASGGNVDTQYF.

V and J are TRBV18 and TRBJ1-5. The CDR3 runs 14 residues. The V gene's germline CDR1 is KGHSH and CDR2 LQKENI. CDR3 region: CASSQGVGNQPQHF.

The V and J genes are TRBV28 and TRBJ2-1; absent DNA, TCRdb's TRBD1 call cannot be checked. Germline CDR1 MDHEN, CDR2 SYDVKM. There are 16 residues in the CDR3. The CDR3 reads CASSLPGTGNYNEQFF.

The CDR3 here is CASSQVWAGGPDNEQFF. This chain joins TRBV4-1 and TRBJ2-1; TCRdb reports TRBD1, a call that lacks DNA to check it against. The CDR3 is 17 amino acids. CDR1 MGHRA and CDR2 YSYEKL come from the germline V gene.

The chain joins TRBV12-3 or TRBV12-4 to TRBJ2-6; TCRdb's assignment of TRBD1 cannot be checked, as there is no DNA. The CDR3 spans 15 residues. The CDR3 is CASSFGGLGANVLTF.

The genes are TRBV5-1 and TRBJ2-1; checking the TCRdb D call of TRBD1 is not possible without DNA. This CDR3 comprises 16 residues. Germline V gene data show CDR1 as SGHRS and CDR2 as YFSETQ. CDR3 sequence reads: CASSSTGFLPYNEQFF.

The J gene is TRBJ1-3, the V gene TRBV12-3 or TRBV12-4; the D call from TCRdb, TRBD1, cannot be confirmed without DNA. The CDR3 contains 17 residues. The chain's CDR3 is CASRKPGQAYSGNTIYF.

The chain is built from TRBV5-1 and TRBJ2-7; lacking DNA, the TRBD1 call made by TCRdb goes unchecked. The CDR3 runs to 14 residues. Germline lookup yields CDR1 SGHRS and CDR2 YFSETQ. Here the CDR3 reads CASSLYGGSYEQYF.

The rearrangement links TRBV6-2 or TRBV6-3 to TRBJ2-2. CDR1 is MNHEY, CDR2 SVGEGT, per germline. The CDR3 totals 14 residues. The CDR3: CASSYSDGTGELFF.